This entry concerns a single T cell receptor (beta chain). CDR3 length: 11 residues. Trimming shortened V by 6 bases and J by 6 bases, and 7 bases separated the two germline ends. Germline V CDR1 and CDR2: SNHLY, FYNNEI. Using immunoSEQ multiplex PCR, the repertoire was profiled, and TCRdb retains in-frame clones only, with some absent. The data hold over 70,000 clones, with around 90% observed a single time. This sample is drawn from a study of T cell responses to AZD1222 COVID-19 vaccine. The input for sequencing was peripheral blood, taken on day 0 of AZD1222 vaccination. The TCR was taken from an adult in good health. The chain uses TRBV2 and TRBJ2-3; D uncertain. Here the CDR3 reads CASSLRDTQYF. The CDR3 bases are TGTGCCAGCAGCCTAAGGGATACGCAGTATTTT.